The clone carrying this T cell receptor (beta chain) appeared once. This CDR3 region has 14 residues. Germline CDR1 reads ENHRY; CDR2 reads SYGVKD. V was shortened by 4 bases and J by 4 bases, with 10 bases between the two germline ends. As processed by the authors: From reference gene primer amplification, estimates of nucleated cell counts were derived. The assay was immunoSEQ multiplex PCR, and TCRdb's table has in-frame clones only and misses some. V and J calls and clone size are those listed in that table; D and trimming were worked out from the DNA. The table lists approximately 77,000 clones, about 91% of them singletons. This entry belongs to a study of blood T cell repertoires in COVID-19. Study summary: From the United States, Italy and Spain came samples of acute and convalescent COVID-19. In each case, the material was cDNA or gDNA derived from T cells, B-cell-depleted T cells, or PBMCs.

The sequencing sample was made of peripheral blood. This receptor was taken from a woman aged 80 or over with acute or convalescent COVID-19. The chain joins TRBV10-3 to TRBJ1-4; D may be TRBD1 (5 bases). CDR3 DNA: TGTGCCATCAGTGTCGGGGGGAATAATGAAAAACTGTTTTTT. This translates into CAISVGGNNEKLFF.